This TCR beta chain emerged from a study of T cell responses to AZD1222 COVID-19 vaccine. Points on this clone: What it recognizes is unknown.

Produced via immunoSEQ multiplex PCR; TCRdb's table is partial and in-frame only. The sample holds about 150,000 clones; 90% are singletons and the top ten take around 1.9%. With 0 bases removed from V and 5 bases from J, the gap between germline ends came to 14 bases. This CDR3 is built from 16 residues. Germline-derived CDR1 and CDR2 are LGHNA and YNFKEQ. Study-level points and caveats: Only 5 or 6 people who got AZD1222 tested seropositive at baseline. Dominant CD4 TCR responses targeted spike regions 160-218 and 743-854.

This sequence joins TRBV4-2 and TRBJ1-5; D perhaps matches TRBD1 (5 bases). This sequence was found in an adult in good health. Sequenced material: peripheral blood, taken on day 0 of AZD1222 vaccination. The CDR3 here is CASSQDRGQYDQPQHF. The CDR3 coding sequence is TGTGCCAGCAGCCAAGACCGAGGACAATACGATCAGCCCCAGCATTTT.